This T cell receptor beta chain was sequenced in a study of blood T cell repertoires in COVID-19. About the study: Some COVID-19 samples were acute and others convalescent; all came from the United States, Italy and Spain. From T cells, B-cell-depleted T cells, or PBMCs came the material, which was cDNA or gDNA.

Remarks on this clone: An end of the junction differs from the germline gene, which may be a read error.

Under the authors' procedure: The authors estimated nucleated cell counts from reference gene primer amplification. Profiling relied on immunoSEQ multiplex PCR, and the TCRdb table lists in-frame clones only, not all of them. The V and J calls and clone size come from that table; D and trimming were worked out from the DNA. The table records about 200,000 clones, approximately 80% of them present only once. CDR1 SSHAT and CDR2 FNYEAQ come from the germline V gene (reference sequence). The CDR3 consists of 15 residues. The clonotype was recovered from a human donor in a cohort sampled during active COVID-19. The chain employs TRBV7-7 and TRBJ2-2; D unclear. Material: peripheral blood. The CDR3 nucleotides are TGTGCTAGCAGCCCGGCGATCGAGCGCACCGGGGAGCTGTTTTTT. Residues: CASSPAIERTGELFF.